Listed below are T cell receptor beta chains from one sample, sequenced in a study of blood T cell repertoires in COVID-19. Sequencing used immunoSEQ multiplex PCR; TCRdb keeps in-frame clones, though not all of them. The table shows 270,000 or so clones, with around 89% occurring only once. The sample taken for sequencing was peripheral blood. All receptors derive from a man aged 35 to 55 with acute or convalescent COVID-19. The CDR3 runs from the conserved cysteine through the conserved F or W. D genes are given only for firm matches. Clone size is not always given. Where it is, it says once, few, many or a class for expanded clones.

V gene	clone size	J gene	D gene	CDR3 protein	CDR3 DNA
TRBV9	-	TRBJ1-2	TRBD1	CASSVGGQGTYGYTF	TGTGCCAGCAGCGTAGGGGGACAGGGTACCTATGGCTACACCTTC
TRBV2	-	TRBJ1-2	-	CASSEGGPANYGYTF	TGTGCCAGCAGTGAGGGGGGGCCCGCTAACTATGGCTACACCTTC
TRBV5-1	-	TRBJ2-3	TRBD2	CASSLISGGNTDTQYF	TGCGCCAGCAGCTTAATTAGCGGGGGAAATACAGATACGCAGTATTTT
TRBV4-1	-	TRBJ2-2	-	CASSQAAMLGELFF	TGCGCCAGCAGCCAAGCTGCGATGTTGGGGGAGCTGTTTTTT
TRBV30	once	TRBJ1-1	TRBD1	CAWSPRDSNTEAFF	TGTGCCTGGAGTCCCCGGGACAGTAACACTGAAGCTTTCTTT
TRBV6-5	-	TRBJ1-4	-	CASSYRRGIREKLFF	TGTGCCAGCAGTTACAGAAGGGGGATTAGGGAAAAACTGTTTTTT
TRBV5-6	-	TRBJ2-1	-	CASSLSHRNEQFF	TGTGCCAGCAGCTTGTCACACAGAAATGAGCAGTTCTTC
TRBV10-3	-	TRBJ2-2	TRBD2	CAISGTLAGEGTGELFF	TGTGCCATCAGTGGAACCTTAGCGGGGGAAGGAACCGGGGAGCTGTTTTTT
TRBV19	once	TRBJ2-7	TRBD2	CASTASGGLSYEQYF	TGTGCCAGTACTGCAAGCGGGGGTCTGTCCTACGAGCAGTACTTC
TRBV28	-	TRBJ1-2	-	CASSLLDGGGYGYTF	TGTGCCAGCAGTTTATTGGACGGCGGGGGGTATGGCTACACCTTC
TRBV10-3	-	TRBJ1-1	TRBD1	CAISGTGGQGTEAFF	TGTGCCATCAGTGGGACAGGGGGCCAGGGCACTGAAGCTTTCTTT
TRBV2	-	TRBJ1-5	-	CASSARDTDQPQHF	TGTGCCAGCAGTGCCCGGGACACAGATCAGCCCCAGCATTTT
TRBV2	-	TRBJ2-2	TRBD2	CASSAGLAGPGELFF	TGTGCCAGCAGTGCGGGACTAGCTGGGCCCGGGGAGCTGTTTTTT
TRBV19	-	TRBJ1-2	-	CASSTGSDYGYTF	TGTGCCAGTTCAACAGGGTCCGACTATGGCTACACCTTC
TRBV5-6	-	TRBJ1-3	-	CASSLLQLFSGNTIYF	TGTGCCAGCAGCTTGCTACAGTTATTCTCTGGAAACACCATATATTTT
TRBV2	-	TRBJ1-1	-	CASFRGRQRSEAFF	TGTGCCAGTTTCAGGGGCCGCCAACGGAGTGAAGCTTTCTTT
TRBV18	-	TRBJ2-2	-	CASSKGLGGTGELFF	TGTGCCAGCTCCAAAGGACTAGGGGGGACCGGGGAGCTGTTTTTT
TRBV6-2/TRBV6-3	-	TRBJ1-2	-	CASSPLGASSYTF	TGTGCCAGCAGTCCCCTTGGGGCCTCATCCTACACCTTC
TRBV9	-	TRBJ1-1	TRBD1	CASTGQGNTEAFF	TGTGCCAGCACCGGACAGGGTAACACTGAAGCTTTCTTT
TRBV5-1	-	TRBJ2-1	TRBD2	CASSAGTSKGNEQFF	TGCGCCAGCAGCGCCGGGACTAGCAAGGGGAATGAGCAGTTCTTC
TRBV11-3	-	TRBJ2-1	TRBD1	CASSLRQDRGHGNEQFF	TGTGCCAGCAGCCTTCGACAGGACAGGGGGCACGGCAATGAGCAGTTCTTC
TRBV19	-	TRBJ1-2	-	CASSSPPGIGGYTF	TGTGCCAGTAGTTCCCCCCCGGGGATAGGGGGCTACACCTTC
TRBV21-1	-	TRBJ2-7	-	CASNLRLAGPYEQYF	TGTGCCAGCAACCTGAGACTAGCGGGGCCTTACGAGCAGTACTTC
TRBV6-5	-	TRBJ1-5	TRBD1	CASTRQGASNQPQHF	TGTGCCAGCACTAGACAGGGGGCGAGCAATCAGCCCCAGCATTTT
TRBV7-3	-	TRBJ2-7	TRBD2	CASSLRGGYEQYF	TGTGCCAGCAGCTTACGGGGGGGCTACGAGCAGTACTTC
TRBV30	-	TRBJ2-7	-	CAWKELDEQYF	TGTGCCTGGAAAGAGTTAGACGAGCAGTACTTC
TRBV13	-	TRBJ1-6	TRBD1	CASSFYRGLDSPLHF	TGTGCCAGCAGCTTCTACAGGGGGCTAGATTCACCCCTCCACTTT
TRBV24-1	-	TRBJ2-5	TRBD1	CATRGTGVAETQYF	TGTGCCACCAGAGGGACAGGGGTGGCAGAGACCCAGTACTTC
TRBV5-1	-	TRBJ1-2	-	CASSLVAERDGYTF	TGCGCCAGCAGCTTGGTTGCGGAGCGAGATGGCTACACCTTC
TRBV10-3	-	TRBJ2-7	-	CAISHDRFYEQYF	TGTGCCATCAGCCATGACAGGTTCTACGAGCAGTACTTC
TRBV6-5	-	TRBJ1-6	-	CASSRVKEASPLHF	TGTGCCAGCAGCCGGGTAAAGGAAGCGTCACCCCTCCACTTT